Here is one T cell receptor (beta chain) with its context. The antigen is not known. TCRdb's table, derived via immunoSEQ multiplex PCR, lists solely in-frame clones and lacks some. The sample has roughly 38,000 clones; 84% are singletons. Naive or memory CD4+ cells were cultured 1:1 with T cell-depleted PBMCs plus CEF. In germline, CDR1 is SGHDN, CDR2 FVKESK. With V trimmed by 0 bases and J by 7 bases, 14 bases remained unmatched. CDR3 size: 19 residues. These data belong to a study of CD4 T cells in relation to SARS-CoV-2 and coronaviruses. Study observations and caveats: About 65% of donors had memory CD4+ clonotypes crossrecognizing SARS-CoV-2 and common cold coronavirus spike.

This TCR was recovered from an adult with COVID-19. Material for sequencing was naive CD4+ T cells from PBMCs, cultured in vitro. Described subset: naive CD4+ T cells isolated by negative enrichment. This chain links TRBV14 with TRBJ2-2; 10 bases match TRBD2. In nucleotides, the CDR3 is TGTGCCAGCAGCCAAGAAAGAAGCGGGAGGGCCGATGGAAACGGGGAGCTGTTTTTT. It is translated as CASSQERSGRADGNGELFF.